This T cell receptor beta chain is drawn from a study of blood T cell repertoires in COVID-19. Study details: The United States, Italy and Spain supplied acute and convalescent COVID-19 samples.

The length of the CDR3 is 15 residues. Trimming cost V 5 bases and J 5 bases; bases outside gene matches: 11. The V gene's germline CDR1 is LNHDA and CDR2 SQIVND (reference sequence). The cohort comprised adults aged about 18 to 100 years residing in 24 US areas. Participants' own reports of clinical history determined their cohort assignment. As handled by the study authors: Estimates of nucleated cell counts were drawn from the amplification of reference gene primers. Clones were sequenced by immunoSEQ multiplex PCR, and TCRdb holds only the in-frame ones, with some missing. Clone size and V and J calls were adopted from that table, with D and trimming inferred from the DNA. Counted here are approximately 180,000 clones, more than 75% occurring once; the ten biggest clones make up 1% to 1.5%.

This receptor was obtained from a human donor with acute COVID-19. The donor label of this sample is uncertain. This chain connects TRBV19 to TRBJ1-1, with TRBD1 identical over 7 bases. Sequencing was carried out using PBMCs or T cells enriched from blood (not recorded which). CDR3 in amino acids: CASSSRQGTKTEAFF. Here the CDR3 DNA reads TGTGCCAGTAGTTCCCGACAGGGTACGAAGACTGAAGCTTTCTTT.